The 29 T cell receptor beta chains below were found in one sample sequenced in a study of T cell responses to AZD1222 COVID-19 vaccine (dated by TCRdb to the early 2020s). Per the publication, the time point label means: about 28 days (+/-7) after the second vaccine dose. Library preparation was by the immunoSEQ multiplex PCR assay. The immuneACCESS repertoire file appears here via TCRdb, limited to in-frame rearrangements. These files lack a portion of the clones; in checked studies, under half of the deficit traces to unresolved V genes, and the cause of the others is not known. For this sample the table gives about 180,000 clones, of which roughly 92% were detected only once. Under 2% of the sample comes from the top ten. This specimen consisted of peripheral blood, obtained 28 days after the second AZD1222 dose. These receptors were taken from an adult who received the AZD1222 COVID-19 vaccine.

This chain connects TRBV19 to TRBJ2-7; D not certain. The germline gives CDR1 LNHDA, CDR2 SQIVND (reference sequence). The length of the CDR3 is 11 residues. V lost 9 bases and J lost 2, with 8 bases in between. The CDR3 region has the DNA TGTGCCAGCGGCGGACCCTACGAGCAGTACTTC. Protein product: CASGGPYEQYF. Complete variable domain (other parts from reference TRBV19 and TRBJ2-7): DGGITQSPKYLFRKEGQNVTLSCEQNLNHDAMYWYRQDPGQGLRLIYYSQIVNDFQKGDIAEGYSVSREKKESFPLTVTSAQKNPTAFYLCASGGPYEQYFGPGTRLTVT.

The table lists this clone with a count of one. The chain carries TRBV7-2 and TRBJ1-2; tentative D call: TRBD1 (5 bases). Trimming took 1 base from V and 6 from J, leaving 9 bases between them. The CDR3 has 13 amino acids. Per the germline V gene, CDR1 is SGHTA and CDR2 is FQGNSA. The CDR3 DNA sequence: TGTGCCAGCAGCTTAGGGGCAGGGAATGGCTACACCTTC. This encodes CASSLGAGNGYTF.

J is TRBJ1-4 and V is TRBV6-5; 7 nucleotides agree with TRBD1. V gave up 7 bases and J gave up 3 bases; unmatched junction bases: 8. The CDR3 length is 15 residues. Germline assignment: CDR1 MNHEY and CDR2 SVGAGI. CDR3 in DNA: TGTGCCAGCAAGGGGGCCAGGGCTCCTAATGAAAAACTGTTTTTT. Amino acid sequence: CASKGARAPNEKLFF.

V gene TRBV28 combines with J gene TRBJ2-7, with 7 bases identical to TRBD1. V lost 7 bases, J lost 3 bases, and 6 bases stayed unmatched. Germline CDR1 reads MDHEN; CDR2 reads SYDVKM. The CDR3 extends over 13 amino acids. CDR3 amino acids: CASTGTVYYEQYF. CDR3 bases: TGTGCCAGCACAGGGACAGTCTACTACGAGCAGTACTTC.

This sequence joins TRBV10-3 and TRBJ1-1; TRBD1 might be the D (6 bases). V lost 11 bases, J lost 1 base, and 17 bases lay in between. Germline CDR1 and CDR2: ENHRY and SYGVKD. This CDR3 is built from 14 residues. CDR3 in DNA: TGTGCCGTCCTTCCCGGGGGCGCGAACACTGAAGCTTTCTTT. It is translated as CAVLPGGANTEAFF.

This clone was seen once. This chain joins TRBV6-5 and TRBJ1-1; no definite D call. From germline, CDR1 is MNHEY and CDR2 SVGAGI. V was pared by 11 bases and J by 6 bases, with 13 bases between. The CDR3 is 11 residues long. The CDR3 region is CAARRRAEAFF. The CDR3 coding sequence is TGTGCCGCCCGAAGAAGGGCTGAAGCTTTCTTT.

Regarding this clone: The identical CDR3 is also encoded by other nucleotide sequences in the sample. The chain uses TRBV5-6 and TRBJ1-6; 7 nucleotides line up with TRBD1. The ends lost 0 bases at V and 1 base at J; junction bases unmatched: 1. The germline gives CDR1 SGHDT, CDR2 YYEEEE. There are 16 residues in the CDR3. CDR3 DNA sequence: TGTGCCAGCAGCTTGGGACAGGGATCCTATAATTCACCCCTCCACTTT. It specifies CASSLGQGSYNSPLHF. The entire variable domain, with the rest obtained from reference TRBV5-6 and TRBJ1-6, is as follows: DAGVTQSPTHLIKTRGQQVTLRCSPKSGHDTVSWYQQALGQGPQFIFQYYEEEERQRGNFPDRFSGHQFPNYSSELNVNALLLGDSALYLCASSLGQGSYNSPLHFGNGTRLTVT.

The chain uses TRBV10-1 and TRBJ2-7, with 9 nucleotides matching TRBD2. Germline trimming cut 6 bases from V and 2 bases from J; bases unmatched to any gene: 8. The CDR3 spans 15 residues. Germline-derived CDR1 and CDR2 are WNHNN and SYGVQD (reference sequence). CDR3 amino acids: CASSSATSGPYEQYF. Here the CDR3 DNA reads TGCGCCAGCAGCTCCGCGACTAGCGGACCCTACGAGCAGTACTTC.

The chain is built from TRBV27 and TRBJ2-7, with 8 nucleotides matching TRBD2. This CDR3 contains 12 residues. V shed 5 bases, J shed 3 bases, and the junction held 0 bases outside the gene matches. CDR1 MNHEY and CDR2 SMNVEV come from the germline V gene (reference sequence). DNA of the CDR3: TGTGCCAGCAGTGCGGGGGGCTACGAGCAGTACTTC. This codes for CASSAGGYEQYF.

This chain joins TRBV28 and TRBJ2-1; 7 bases align to TRBD2. V dropped 2 bases and J dropped 8; count of bases not matched to a gene: 12. Germline V CDR1 and CDR2: MDHEN, SYDVKM. The length of the CDR3 is 16 residues. The CDR3 here is CASSLGGGVAFDEQFF. The CDR3 DNA reads as TGTGCCAGCAGTTTAGGTGGGGGGGTTGCGTTCGATGAGCAGTTCTTC.

This chain connects TRBV7-7 to TRBJ1-4, with D possibly being TRBD1 (6 bases). Germline V lookup: CDR1 SSHAT, CDR2 FNYEAQ (reference sequence). V was cut by 5 bases and J by 3 bases, with 19 bases left in between. The CDR3 runs to 17 residues. CDR3 sequence reads: CASSHKQGGGPNEKLFF. CDR3 sequence (DNA): TGTGCCAGCAGCCATAAACAGGGAGGAGGACCTAATGAAAAACTGTTTTTT.

V gene TRBV7-2 combines with J gene TRBJ2-1; 7 nucleotides line up with TRBD2. The trim removed 3 bases at V and 3 bases at J, leaving 2 bases unmatched. CDR1 is SGHTA, CDR2 FQGNSA, per germline. CDR3 length: 14 amino acids. CDR3 sequence: CASSFGGGYNEQFF. The CDR3 DNA reads TGTGCCAGCAGCTTTGGGGGGGGCTACAATGAGCAGTTCTTC.

This rearrangement joins TRBV9 to TRBJ1-4; a weak D match, TRBD1 (5 bases). The germline gives CDR1 SGDLS, CDR2 YYNGEE. The CDR3 contains 15 residues. Trimming shortened V by 2 bases and J by 4 bases, and 12 bases separated the two germline ends. CDR3 in DNA: TGTGCCAGCAGCGTTGACGGGGCATTTAATGAAAAACTGTTTTTT. This codes for CASSVDGAFNEKLFF.

J is TRBJ2-7 and V is TRBV11-2, with TRBD2 matching 7 bases. Germline-derived CDR1 and CDR2 are SGHAT and FQNNGV. J lost 3 bases, V lost 5 bases, and 10 bases had no gene match. The CDR3 spans 15 residues. For the CDR3, the DNA is TGTGCCAGCAGCATGGGTCGGGACTATAACTACGAGCAGTACTTC. The encoded protein is CASSMGRDYNYEQYF.

The chain recombines TRBV19 with TRBJ1-5, with D possibly matching TRBD1 (5 bases). CDR3 length equals 18 residues. From germline, CDR1 is LNHDA and CDR2 SQIVND (reference sequence). V lost 3 bases and J 0 bases, leaving 18 bases between the germline ends. The CDR3 protein is CASSMGRGKRYSNQPQHF. Here the CDR3 DNA reads TGTGCCAGTAGTATGGGGAGGGGTAAACGATATAGCAATCAGCCCCAGCATTTT.

V gene TRBV7-9 combines with J gene TRBJ2-1, with D possibly being TRBD1 (5 bases). Looked up from germline, CDR1 is SEHNR and CDR2 is FQNEAQ (reference sequence). The CDR3 totals 16 residues. With 5 bases removed from V and 0 bases from J, the gap between germline ends came to 14 bases. CDR3 coding DNA: TGTGCCAGCAGCGCGCGGACAAGGAGCTCCTACAATGAGCAGTTCTTC. Its translation is CASSARTRSSYNEQFF. The full variable domain, its missing parts supplied by reference TRBV7-9 and TRBJ2-1, is DTGVSQNPRHKITKRGQNVTFRCDPISEHNRLYWYRQTLGQGPEFLTYFQNEAQLEKSRLLSDRFSAERPKGSFSTLEIQRTEQGDSAMYLCASSARTRSSYNEQFFGPGTRLTVL.

The rearrangement joins TRBV29-1 to TRBJ1-1; no reliable D call. Trimming left V 2 bases short and J 5 bases short, with 6 bases between. CDR1 is SQVTM and CDR2 is ANQGSEA in the germline V gene. This CDR3 has 11 residues. CDR3 protein: CSVEFGTEAFF. DNA of the CDR3: TGCAGCGTTGAATTCGGGACTGAAGCTTTCTTT. Variable domain in full (rest from reference TRBV29-1 and TRBJ1-1): SAVISQKPSRDICQRGTSLTIQCQVDSQVTMMFWYRQQPGQSLTLIATANQGSEATYESGFVIDKFPISRPNLTFSTLTVSNMSPEDSSIYLCSVEFGTEAFFGQGTRLTVV.

The chain joins TRBV19 to TRBJ2-2; D may be TRBD2 (5 bases). Germline values: CDR1 LNHDA, CDR2 SQIVND (reference sequence). The CDR3 totals 18 residues. Trimming cost V 7 bases and J 2 bases, with 23 bases left between them. Here the CDR3 DNA reads TGTGCCAGTACGGCTTCCGGCGGCGGCGGACTTAACACCGGGGAGCTGTTTTTT. Its translation: CASTASGGGGLNTGELFF.

The count of this clone is one. The chain employs TRBV19 and TRBJ1-1, with D maybe TRBD1 (5 bases). Per the germline V gene, CDR1 is LNHDA and CDR2 is SQIVND (reference sequence). The V gene lost 7 bases and the J gene lost 1 base, with 13 bases spanning the gap. The CDR3 spans 14 residues. The CDR3 region has the DNA TGTGCCAGTACCCCCCCGACAGCGAACACTGAAGCTTTCTTT. Translating it yields CASTPPTANTEAFF.

The chain couples TRBV7-9 to TRBJ1-1; D call uncertain. V lost 0 bases to trimming and J lost 6 bases, with 8 bases between them. Germline V gives CDR1 SEHNR, CDR2 FQNEAQ (reference sequence). CDR3 length equals 13 residues. As DNA, the CDR3 is TGTGCCAGCAGCTTAGCGCGGATATCTGAAGCTTTCTTT. Translating it yields CASSLARISEAFF.

This chain links TRBV4-1 with TRBJ2-1; 9 nucleotides match TRBD2. The germline gives CDR1 MGHRA, CDR2 YSYEKL. The CDR3 spans 16 residues. V was clipped by 1 base and J by 6 bases; unmatched bases: 7. The CDR3 loop reads CASSQVSGRLGNEQFF. CDR3 DNA: TGCGCCAGCAGCCAAGTTAGCGGGAGACTGGGCAATGAGCAGTTCTTC.

The gene calls are TRBV7-6 and TRBJ1-4; 8 bases line up with TRBD1. This CDR3 spans 16 amino acids. V was clipped by 5 bases and J by 7 bases; unmatched bases: 12. CDR1 is SGHVS, CDR2 FNYEAQ, per germline. CDR3 coding DNA: TGTGCCAGCAGCGAGGGAGGAGGACAGGGATTTGAAAAACTGTTTTTT. Translated: CASSEGGGQGFEKLFF.

V and J are TRBV6-5 and TRBJ1-1; D is ambiguous. Germline loops: CDR1 MNHEY, CDR2 SVGAGI. Trimming removed 4 bases at V and 8 bases at J, with 8 bases between. The length of the CDR3 is 11 residues. The CDR3 DNA sequence: TGTGCCAGCAGTTCCCGGGCAGAAGCTTTCTTT. This translates into CASSSRAEAFF.

In DNA, the CDR3 is TGTGCCTGGAGTGATGGGGGACACAGGTGGACTGAAGCTTTCTTT. This translates into CAWSDGGHRWTEAFF. V gene TRBV30 combines with J gene TRBJ1-1; tentative D call: TRBD1 (6 bases). The CDR3 is 15 residues long. Per germline, CDR1 GTSNPN and CDR2 SVGIG (reference sequence). Trimming stripped 1 base from V and 5 bases from J, with 17 bases between. The full variable domain, in which reference TRBV30 and TRBJ1-1 provide the parts outside the CDR3, is SQTIHQWPATLVQPVGSPLSLECTVEGTSNPNLYWYRQAAGRGLQLLFYSVGIGQISSEVPQNLSASRPQDRQFILSSKKLLLSDSGFYLCAWSDGGHRWTEAFFGQGTRLTVV.

On this clone: The germline gene is not matched at one end of the junction; a read error may be the cause. The chain carries TRBV28 and TRBJ1-2; TRBD1 matches 7 bases. This CDR3 contains 14 residues. Germline values: CDR1 MDHEN, CDR2 SYDVKM. CDR3 nucleotides: TGTGCCAGCAGTTCCGTACGTCGCGGGACAGTCGGGGCATTC. This encodes CASSSVRRGTVGAF.

The chain recombines TRBV2 with TRBJ1-5; D ambiguous. Trimming pared 6 bases from V and 6 bases from J, leaving 9 bases between. Germline V CDR1 and CDR2: SNHLY, FYNNEI. The CDR3 is made up of 12 amino acids. Written as DNA, the CDR3 is TGTGCCAGCAGGAGATCGGGTCAGCCCCAGCATTTT. This sequence encodes CASRRSGQPQHF.

CDR3 residues: CASSQDRALNYGYTF. The DNA for the CDR3 is TGCGCCAGCAGCCAAGACAGGGCATTAAACTATGGCTACACCTTC. V gene TRBV4-1 combines with J gene TRBJ1-2; D perhaps matches TRBD1 (5 bases). CDR1 and CDR2 (germline): MGHRA, YSYEKL. Trimming shortened V by 0 bases and J by 2 bases, and 10 bases separated the two germline ends. CDR3 length: 15 amino acids.

The chain couples TRBV19 to TRBJ1-5; D ambiguous. CDR3 length: 15 residues. Looked up from germline, CDR1 is LNHDA and CDR2 is SQIVND (reference sequence). The V gene lost 8 bases and the J gene lost 2 bases, with 16 bases spanning the gap. CDR3 bases: TGTGCCAGTTTAATGGTAGAGGGAGGCAATCAGCCCCAGCATTTT. Protein: CASLMVEGGNQPQHF.

This clone is a singleton in its sample. J is TRBJ1-4 and V is TRBV24-1, with D perhaps TRBD1 (6 bases). The V end lost 2 bases, the J end lost 8 bases, and 11 bases lay between the germline ends. The CDR3 consists of 14 residues. Germline values: CDR1 KGHDR, CDR2 SFDVKD. CDR3 region: CATSDSRTVEKLFF. The CDR3 DNA reads as TGTGCCACCAGTGATTCTCGGACAGTCGAAAAACTGTTTTTT.